The rows below give T cell receptor beta chains drawn from one sample of a study of cytomegalovirus exposure and HLA in healthy donors. The protocol was immunoSEQ multiplex PCR, while the TCRdb copy is restricted to in-frame clones and leaves out a portion. The repertoire includes around 200,000 clones, around four fifths of them detected once, and roughly 2.5% sits in the top ten. The sample taken for sequencing was PBMCs. The receptors originated from a woman aged 40 to 50 in good health and CMV-seronegative. CDR3s include the opening cysteine and the closing phenylalanine or tryptophan. D genes are given only for firm matches. Size values are once, few and many counts, or a class for expanded clones, and some rows have none.

clone_size	v_call	d_call	j_call	cdr3_aa	cdr3_nt
NA	TRBV6-5	NA	TRBJ2-6	CASRLAGANVLTF	TGTGCCAGCAGGTTAGCTGGGGCCAACGTCCTGACTTTC
NA	TRBV27	TRBD2	TRBJ2-5	CASSSPGAGGGKTQYF	TGTGCCAGCAGTTCCCCAGGTGCGGGAGGGGGAAAGACCCAGTACTTC
NA	TRBV6-5	NA	TRBJ2-2	CASSYLGLTGELFF	TGTGCCAGCAGTTACCTCGGACTCACCGGGGAGCTGTTTTTT
NA	TRBV12-5	NA	TRBJ2-7	CASGLAPGIKQYF	TGTGCTAGTGGTTTGGCCCCGGGTATTAAGCAGTACTTC
once	TRBV10-1	TRBD1	TRBJ1-5	CASSESLRLRTGMHQPQHF	TGCGCCAGCAGTGAGTCCCTACGACTCAGGACAGGCATGCATCAGCCCCAGCATTTT
NA	TRBV5-6	TRBD2	TRBJ2-3	CASSLWLAASTDTQYF	TGTGCCAGCAGCTTGTGGCTAGCGGCCAGCACAGATACGCAGTATTTT
NA	TRBV19	NA	TRBJ2-1	CASSIDTSSYNEQFF	TGTGCCAGTAGTATAGACACTTCCTCCTACAATGAGCAGTTCTTC
few	TRBV4-2	TRBD2	TRBJ2-5	CASSPLIKTSAQETQYF	TGTGCCAGCAGCCCCCTAATAAAGACTAGCGCGCAAGAGACCCAGTACTTC
NA	TRBV30	TRBD1	TRBJ1-4	CAYGTGGMKLFF	TGTGCCTACGGGACAGGAGGAATGAAACTGTTTTTT
NA	TRBV7-3	TRBD1	TRBJ2-3	CASRISGAGQGVPGTDTQYF	TGTGCCAGCAGGATATCAGGAGCGGGACAGGGGGTCCCAGGCACAGATACGCAGTATTTT
few	TRBV19	NA	TRBJ1-1	CASSIPPETFGGTEAFF	TGTGCCAGTAGTATTCCCCCCGAGACATTCGGGGGCACTGAAGCTTTCTTT
NA	TRBV28	TRBD1	TRBJ2-7	CASCDPGGSYEQYF	TGTGCCAGTTGTGACCCAGGGGGTTCGTACGAGCAGTACTTC
NA	TRBV25-1	NA	TRBJ1-6	CASSEFRDSPLHF	TGTGCCAGCAGTGAATTCAGGGACTCCCCCCTCCACTTT
NA	TRBV18	TRBD2	TRBJ2-3	CASSLTGLAGADTQYF	TGTGCCAGCTCCCTTACGGGACTAGCGGGAGCAGATACGCAGTATTTT
NA	TRBV5-1	TRBD2	TRBJ2-3	CASSHGLAGGTDTQYF	TGCGCCAGCAGCCACGGACTAGCGGGGGGCACAGATACGCAGTATTTT
few	TRBV4-1	TRBD1	TRBJ1-1	CASSPGTGTGAFF	TGCGCCAGCAGCCCAGGGACAGGGACCGGAGCTTTCTTT